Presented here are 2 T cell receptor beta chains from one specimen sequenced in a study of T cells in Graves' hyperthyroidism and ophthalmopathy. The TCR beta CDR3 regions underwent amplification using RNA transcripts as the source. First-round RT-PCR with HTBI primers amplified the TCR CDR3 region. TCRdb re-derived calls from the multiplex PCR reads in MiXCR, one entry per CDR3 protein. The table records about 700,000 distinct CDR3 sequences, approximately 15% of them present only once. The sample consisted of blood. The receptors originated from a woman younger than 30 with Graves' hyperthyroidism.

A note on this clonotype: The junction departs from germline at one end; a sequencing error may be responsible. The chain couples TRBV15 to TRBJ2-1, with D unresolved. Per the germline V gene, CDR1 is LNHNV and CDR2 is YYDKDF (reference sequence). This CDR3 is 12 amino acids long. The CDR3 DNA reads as TGTACCACCAGCAGAGCTTACAATGAGCAGTTCTTC. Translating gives CTTSRAYNEQFF.

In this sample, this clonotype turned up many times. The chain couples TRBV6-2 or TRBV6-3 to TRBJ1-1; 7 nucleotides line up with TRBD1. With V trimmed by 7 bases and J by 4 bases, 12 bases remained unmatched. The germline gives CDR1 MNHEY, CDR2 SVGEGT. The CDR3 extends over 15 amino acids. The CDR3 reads CASTAKEGARTEAFF. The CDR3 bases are TGTGCCAGCACCGCCAAAGAGGGGGCGCGCACTGAAGCTTTCTTT.